The T cell receptor (beta chain) under discussion was sequenced for a study of blood T cell repertoires in COVID-19. At the level of the study: PBMCs, B-cell-depleted T cells, or T cells provided the cDNA or gDNA that made up the material.

This CDR3 is 14 amino acids long. Germline V gives CDR1 PRHDT, CDR2 FYEKMQ (reference sequence). The V segment lost 5 bases and the J segment 2 bases; nucleotides outside the gene matches: 4. How the authors handled the data: Amplification with reference gene primers provided the estimates of nucleated cell counts. The data were produced by immunoSEQ multiplex PCR, yet TCRdb's version contains in-frame clones alone and is incomplete. V and J calls and clone size are copied from that table; D and trimming were computed from the DNA. Of about 130,000 clones in the sample, about 85% were seen once. The source material was peripheral blood. The J gene is TRBJ2-3, the V gene TRBV13, with TRBD1 identical over 7 bases. This TCR came from a man in his sixties with acute or convalescent COVID-19. The CDR3 loop reads CASSQGQLTDTQYF. The CDR3 DNA reads TGTGCCAGCAGCCAGGGACAGCTCACAGATACGCAGTATTTT.